The next 12 T cell receptor beta chains were all read from a single sample in a study of blood T cell repertoires in COVID-19. The assay was immunoSEQ multiplex PCR, and TCRdb's table has in-frame clones only and misses some. The data show 200,000 or so clones, about 82% seen once. Material for sequencing was peripheral blood. The receptors shown here come from a woman aged 25 to 39 with acute or convalescent COVID-19.

V usage is TRBV6-8 and J usage is TRBJ1-6; TRBD1 agrees at 7 bases. The CDR3 extends over 17 amino acids. The junction had 17 bases not matched to a gene; V was cut back by 5 bases and J by 10 bases. Germline V gene data show CDR1 as MNHGY and CDR2 as SAAAGT. The CDR3 DNA sequence: TGTGCCAGCAGTCCCATCTCACAGGGGCCCCGAGGGTCACCCCTCCACTTT. As protein: CASSPISQGPRGSPLHF.

The chain links TRBV12-3 or TRBV12-4 to TRBJ2-7; 8 positions agree with TRBD1. This CDR3 has 12 residues. V gave up 5 bases and J gave up 6 bases; unmatched junction bases: 3. The CDR3: CASSPTGGEQYF. The CDR3 coding sequence is TGTGCCAGCAGTCCCACAGGGGGCGAGCAGTACTTC.

The chain couples TRBV27 to TRBJ1-1; no clear D. Germline V gene data show CDR1 as MNHEY and CDR2 as SMNVEV (reference sequence). The V end was cut by 3 bases, the J end by 0 bases, with 11 bases between. The CDR3 runs 15 residues. The CDR3, as DNA: TGTGCCAGCAGTTTTGAACGGTCGATGAACACTGAAGCTTTCTTT. Translating gives CASSFERSMNTEAFF.

V and J are TRBV28 and TRBJ2-7; 9 nucleotides match TRBD2. The J segment lost 6 bases and the V segment lost 1 base, leaving 7 bases of the junction unmatched. Germline CDR1 is MDHEN and CDR2 is SYDVKM. This CDR3 is 15 amino acids long. The CDR3 DNA sequence: TGTGCCAGCAGTTTATCTGGCGGGAGGGCCTCCGAGCAGTACTTC. It encodes CASSLSGGRASEQYF.

The V and J genes are TRBV7-9 and TRBJ2-7, with 9 bases fitting TRBD2. This CDR3 is built from 15 residues. Trimming took 6 bases from V and 2 from J; bases not matched to a gene: 8. Germline-derived CDR1 and CDR2 are SEHNR and FQNEAQ (reference sequence). The chain's CDR3 is CASRTDSGRPYEQYF. CDR3 DNA sequence: TGTGCCAGCAGAACCGATAGCGGGAGACCCTACGAGCAGTACTTC.

The CDR3 sequence is CASTQGTFMNTEAFF. Here the CDR3 DNA reads TGTGCCAGCACCCAGGGGACCTTCATGAACACTGAAGCTTTCTTT. This chain links TRBV5-5 with TRBJ1-1; tentatively, D is TRBD1 (6 bases). Trimming removed 6 bases from V and 0 bases from J, with 15 bases in between. Germline V CDR1 and CDR2: SGHKS, YYEKEE (reference sequence). The CDR3 consists of 15 residues.

The chain joins TRBV13 to TRBJ2-7, with 10 bases aligning to TRBD1. Looked up from germline, CDR1 is PRHDT and CDR2 is FYEKMQ (reference sequence). J gave up 7 bases and V 3 bases, and 6 bases lay outside the gene matches. The CDR3 loop spans 14 amino acids. CDR3 in amino acids: CASSLGQGTWEQYF. The CDR3 DNA follows: TGTGCCAGCAGCTTGGGACAGGGGACTTGGGAGCAGTACTTC.

The CDR3 region has the DNA TGTGCCAGCAGACTAGAGACGGGGGGACAGCCCCAGCATTTT. It encodes CASRLETGGQPQHF. The genes are TRBV28 and TRBJ1-5; D perhaps matches TRBD1 (5 bases). V dropped 6 bases and J dropped 7 bases, with 16 bases sitting between them. The CDR3 totals 14 residues. The germline V gene has CDR1 MDHEN and CDR2 SYDVKM. The variable domain in full, with the rest retrieved from reference TRBV28 and TRBJ1-5, is DVKVTQSSRYLVKRTGEKVFLECVQDMDHENMFWYRQDPGLGLRLIYFSYDVKMKEKGDIPEGYSVSREKKERFSLILESASTNQTSMYLCASRLETGGQPQHFGDGTRLSIL.

In DNA form, the CDR3 reads TGTGCCAGCAGCCCACTACCGCAGGGGGCTCAGCCCCAGCATTTT. Protein product: CASSPLPQGAQPQHF. The J gene is TRBJ1-5, the V gene TRBV6-5; 8 nucleotides match TRBD1. The CDR3 runs 15 residues. J gave up 6 bases and V 6 bases, and 10 bases lay outside the gene matches. Germline assignment: CDR1 MNHEY and CDR2 SVGAGI.

This rearrangement joins TRBV5-4 to TRBJ1-2; weak D call: TRBD1 (5 bases). Germline V gene sequence: CDR1 SGHNT, CDR2 YYREEE (reference sequence). V lost 1 base and J 4 bases, leaving 11 bases between the germline ends. CDR3 length: 14 residues. For the CDR3, the DNA is TGTGCCAGCAGCTTGCCAGGGCCTAGCTATGGCTACACCTTC. Its translation: CASSLPGPSYGYTF. Based on the CDR3 plus reference TRBV5-4 and TRBJ1-2, the full variable domain is ETGVTQSPTHLIKTRGQQVTLRCSSQSGHNTVSWYQQALGQGPQFIFQYYREEENGRGNFPPRFSGLQFPNYSSELNVNALELDDSALYLCASSLPGPSYGYTFGSGTRLTVV.

This clone has a single count. The V gene is TRBV4-2, the J gene TRBJ1-2, with 10 bases identical to TRBD1. The germline gives CDR1 LGHNA, CDR2 YNFKEQ. The CDR3 consists of 14 residues. V was pared by 0 bases and J by 9 bases, with 4 bases of the junction left unmatched. In nucleotides, the CDR3 is TGTGCCAGCAGCCAAGATGGGACAGGGGTTCGCTACACCTTC. Encoded protein: CASSQDGTGVRYTF.

The rearrangement joins TRBV21-1 to TRBJ1-1. TRBV21-1 is recorded as a pseudogene. This CDR3 is 12 amino acids long. The CDR3 nucleotides are TGTGCCAGGGCGGGGGGGAACACTGAAGCTTTCTTT. Protein product: CARAGGNTEAFF.